The next 17 T cell receptor beta chains were all read from a single sample in a study of identical twins listed by TCRdb under 2016. Library preparation employed 5' RACE. Sequencing instrument: Illumina HiSeq 2000. TCRdb reprocessed the public reads (quality trimming at Q25 with fastp, clone calling with MiXCR) and kept in-frame beta chains. Rows are combined by CDR3 protein, so each entry shows the most common genes and DNA. The sample table records about 920,000 distinct CDR3 sequences; around an eighth of these occur just once. Around 1.6% of the sample is in the top ten clones. These data also formed part of another study, on yellow fever vaccine responses in identical twins.

Material: PBMCs. The receptor source for this set is a woman aged 18-29 years in good health.

The chain uses TRBV12-3 or TRBV12-4 and TRBJ2-5; 9 bases agree with TRBD1. The CDR3 length is 14 residues. V gave up 7 bases and J gave up 7 bases; unmatched junction bases: 10. CDR3 sequence (DNA): TGTGCCAGCATTGGGGACAGGGATGTTGGGACCCAGTACTTC. It encodes CASIGDRDVGTQYF.

Remarks on this clonotype: Relative to the germline gene, one junction end is altered; a read error may explain this. The rearrangement joins TRBV20-1 to TRBJ2-2; D call uncertain. The length of the CDR3 is 16 residues. Germline values: CDR1 DFQATT, CDR2 SNEGSKA (reference sequence). The CDR3 bases are TGCTGTGCCCGCCCTCGCGCCCAGGTCGACACCGGGGAGCTGTTTTTT. Protein: CCARPRAQVDTGELFF.

This clonotype was found a few times. The gene calls are TRBV4-2 and TRBJ2-6; 10 bases map to TRBD2. Trimming removed 1 base from V and 3 bases from J; junction bases left unmatched: 3. The CDR3 runs to 17 residues. Germline lookup yields CDR1 LGHNA and CDR2 YNFKEQ. CDR3 protein: CASSQASSGSGANVLTF. CDR3 DNA sequence: TGTGCCAGCAGCCAAGCATCTAGCGGGAGTGGGGCCAACGTCCTGACTTTC.

This clonotype was detected only a few times. This chain joins TRBV12-3 or TRBV12-4 and TRBJ2-7; D gene ambiguous. The CDR3 covers 13 residues. V lost 5 bases to trimming and J lost 0 bases, with 8 bases between them. CDR3 bases: TGTGCCAGCAGTCCAAGCGTCTCCTACGAGCAGTACTTC. This codes for CASSPSVSYEQYF.

The chain couples TRBV5-1 to TRBJ2-7; 12 bases line up with TRBD2. The V segment lost 0 bases and the J segment 2 bases; nucleotides outside the gene matches: 9. Germline V gene sequence: CDR1 SGHRS, CDR2 YFSETQ. The CDR3 has 18 residues. CDR3 in amino acids: CASSLGLAGGKLPYEQYF. CDR3 bases: TGCGCCAGCAGCTTGGGGCTAGCGGGAGGGAAGCTCCCCTACGAGCAGTACTTC.

Concerning this clonotype: One end of the junction fails to match germline, which may point to a read error. This chain links TRBV7-2 with TRBJ2-3, with 9 positions matching TRBD2. The CDR3 has 15 amino acids. The germline V gene has CDR1 SGHTA and CDR2 FQGNSA. CDR3 loop: CASSLVGGGADMQYF. The CDR3 region has the DNA TGTGCCAGCAGCTTAGTTGGCGGGGGGGCAGATATGCAGTATTTT.

This clonotype showed up many times. The chain links TRBV7-2 to TRBJ1-5; weak D call: TRBD1 (5 bases). The ends were cut back, 5 bases at V and 4 bases at J, with 15 bases in the middle. Germline assignment: CDR1 SGHTA and CDR2 FQGNSA. This CDR3 comprises 15 residues. The CDR3 sequence: CASSLEGWANQPQHF. The CDR3 DNA reads TGTGCCAGCAGCCTCGAGGGGTGGGCAAATCAGCCCCAGCATTTT.

The rearrangement links TRBV12-3 or TRBV12-4 to TRBJ2-7, with D unresolved. The V and J ends lost 6 bases and 2 bases respectively, with 14 bases between them. The CDR3 extends over 14 amino acids. CDR3 coding DNA: TGTGCCAGCAGCCGCCGGGTCTTAGCCTACGAGCAGTACTTC. Protein: CASSRRVLAYEQYF.

This chain connects TRBV27 to TRBJ2-5; 7 bases agree with TRBD2. V was pared by 6 bases and J by 5 bases, with 6 bases of the junction left unmatched. The CDR3 has 13 amino acids. Per germline, CDR1 MNHEY and CDR2 SMNVEV (reference sequence). CDR3 in amino acids: CASSQIGRETQYF. The CDR3 region has the DNA TGTGCCAGCAGCCAGATCGGGAGGGAGACCCAGTACTTC.

V gene TRBV13 combines with J gene TRBJ2-3; 7 bases line up with TRBD2. Germline V gives CDR1 PRHDT, CDR2 FYEKMQ (reference sequence). J gave up 2 bases and V 4 bases, and 9 bases lay outside the gene matches. The length of the CDR3 is 16 residues. DNA of the CDR3: TGTGCCAGCAGCTACTCCCGGGACTATAACACAGATACGCAGTATTTT. Translating gives CASSYSRDYNTDTQYF.

The rearrangement uses TRBV7-8 and TRBJ1-5, with D unclear. The CDR3 is 16 amino acids. Trimming removed 1 base from V and 1 base from J, with 11 bases in between. The germline CDR1 and CDR2 sequences are SGHVS and FQNEAQ. The CDR3 reads CASSLGTPRSNQPQHF. For the CDR3, the DNA is TGTGCCAGCAGCTTAGGGACGCCAAGAAGCAATCAGCCCCAGCATTTT.

This clonotype was counted only a few times. The CDR3 DNA is TGCGCCAGCAGCTTGGACAGCACCCAAGAGACCCAGTACTTC. Its translation: CASSLDSTQETQYF. The V gene is TRBV5-1, the J gene TRBJ2-5, with D hard to call. CDR3 length: 14 amino acids. Germline CDR1 SGHRS, CDR2 YFSETQ. Trimming removed 0 bases from V and 1 base from J, with 7 bases in between.

The V gene is TRBV20-1, the J gene TRBJ2-1; 14 bases are shared with TRBD2. The CDR3 covers 19 residues. From germline, CDR1 is DFQATT and CDR2 SNEGSKA (reference sequence). V was clipped by 3 bases and J by 5 bases; unmatched bases: 15. This CDR3 is CSASLLGLAGGLRHNEQFF. For the CDR3, the DNA is TGCAGTGCTAGCTTGCTTGGACTAGCGGGGGGCCTCCGTCACAATGAGCAGTTCTTC.

V is TRBV27 and J is TRBJ2-1, with TRBD1 identical over 7 bases. The CDR3 runs to 14 residues. Germline trimming cut 5 bases from V and 5 bases from J; bases unmatched to any gene: 6. Per the germline V gene, CDR1 is MNHEY and CDR2 is SMNVEV (reference sequence). The CDR3 sequence is CASSPDRANNEQFF. DNA for the CDR3: TGTGCCAGCAGTCCCGACAGGGCCAACAATGAGCAGTTCTTC.

This clonotype occurred a few times. V and J are TRBV7-8 and TRBJ2-1; 12 nucleotides align to TRBD2. This CDR3 is built from 16 residues. J was trimmed by 10 bases and V by 4 bases; bases with no gene match: 11. Germline V gives CDR1 SGHVS, CDR2 FQNEAQ. The CDR3 region has the DNA TGTGCCAGCAGCTCCTCCGGGACTAGCGGGTCGGCGGAGCAGTTCTTC. It encodes CASSSSGTSGSAEQFF.

This clonotype was seen many times. The rearrangement links TRBV7-9 to TRBJ1-1; TRBD1 aligns across 9 bases. Germline CDR1 reads SEHNR; CDR2 reads FQNEAQ (reference sequence). V lost 7 bases and J lost 3; bases outside the gene matches: 6. The CDR3 loop spans 14 amino acids. The CDR3 DNA reads as TGTGCCAGCAACCGACAGGGGGGCGACACTGAAGCTTTCTTT. Amino acid sequence: CASNRQGGDTEAFF.

V and J are TRBV18 and TRBJ2-7, with D tentatively TRBD1 or TRBD2 (7 bases each). Deletions cut 1 base from V and 4 bases from J, with 14 bases between. This CDR3 has 15 residues. The germline V gene encodes CDR1 KGHSH and CDR2 LQKENI. The CDR3 spells CASSPQTGRAYEQYF. CDR3 sequence (DNA): TGTGCCAGCTCACCACAGACAGGGAGGGCGTACGAGCAGTACTTC.